Described below is a single T cell receptor beta chain sequence and its context. Its antigen is still unknown. Base qualities were left out, and no much larger clone turns up one base away. This entry belongs to a study of T cell responses to AZD1222 COVID-19 vaccine (dated by TCRdb to the early 2020s). Broadly, across the study: TCR sequencing was performed for 230 to 250 trial participants, of whom 200 to 220 were given two doses of AZD1222 and around 25 were given two doses of MenACWY control vaccine. Trial participants were enrolled into age subgroups of 18-55, 56-69 and 70-plus years, which contained 148, 28 and 57 TCR-sequenced participants, respectively.

The label giving this sample's time point can be read as: about 28 days (+/-7) after the second vaccine dose. AZD1222 recipients given second doses at about 4 weeks or at about 12 weeks were pooled, since spike-specific TCR depth and breadth were not found to differ between the two schedules. The vaccinee samples were drawn from two UK trials, COV001 and COV002, one of which was a single-blind randomized controlled phase 2/3 trial testing AZD1222 (ChAdOx1 nCoV-19) in healthy adults. For TCRbeta chain sequencing, PBMC samples were collected from trial participants at day 0 and at day 28 after the second dose. The full study reports these points: Spike-specific TCR breadth and depth rose significantly after two AZD1222 doses compared with day 0 and with MenACWY recipients. The vaccine-associated CD4 TCRs covered the entire spike protein, and the dominant responses fell in regions 160-218 and 743-854. Reportedly, almost half of the unique spike-specific TCRs recognized epitopes lying outside the regions that are mutated in the B.1.351 and B.1.1.7 variants. Most participants were white British and females outnumbered males, and the authors suggested that clonal diversity may have been underestimated. No day 14 peak-response samples were available, so repertoires were characterized only after the peak T cell response. In the small 56-69-year group, the increase in depth fell short of significance, most likely because of low power. Only six or seven AZD1222 recipients were SARS-CoV-2 seropositive at baseline, limiting conclusions about previously exposed vaccinees.

The CDR3 regions of human TCRbeta chains were analyzed by immunosequencing. The study's own analysis went as follows. Repertoire TCRs were matched against a reference library of SARS-CoV-2-specific TCRs generated with the MIRA antigen-specificity platform. Breadth was defined as the fraction of unique TCRs that were SARS-CoV-2-associated, and depth was defined as the fraction of total T cells that were SARS-CoV-2-associated. Using the MIRA data, each spike-specific TCR was assigned both to the spike region to which the TCR was reactive and to a CD4 or CD8 class. Log10-transformed breadth and depth values were compared by one-way ANOVA with Sidak's multiple comparisons tests. Sourced from immuneACCESS, this table was stored by TCRdb with only in-frame sequences that have V and J called. A share of the clones is absent; for the studies checked, an unresolved V gene accounts for under half, and the remainder has no known explanation. The V and J calls and clone size come from that table; D and trimming were worked out from the DNA. The sample has tens of thousands of clones on record, about 91% of them singletons. 5.3% of the sample comes from the top ten.

Via the germline V gene (reference sequence), CDR1 is MNHEY and CDR2 SMNVEV. V was cut back by 5 bases and J by 1 base, leaving a gap of 24 bases between them. Measured from the cysteine to the phenylalanine, the CDR3 is 18 residues long. The kept DNA is CDR3 alone, 54 bases in frame from the first base. The sequences come from peripheral blood, collected 28 days after the second AZD1222 dose. This clonotype originated in an adult who received the AZD1222 COVID-19 vaccine. The rearrangement joined TRBV27 to TRBJ2-7, and perhaps TRBD1 as D gene, on 6 matching bases. The CDR3 reads CASSPSFGFTGLSYEQYF. The DNA sequence is as follows: TGTGCCAGCAGTCCTAGCTTTGGATTTACAGGGTTGTCCTACGAGCAGTACTTC.